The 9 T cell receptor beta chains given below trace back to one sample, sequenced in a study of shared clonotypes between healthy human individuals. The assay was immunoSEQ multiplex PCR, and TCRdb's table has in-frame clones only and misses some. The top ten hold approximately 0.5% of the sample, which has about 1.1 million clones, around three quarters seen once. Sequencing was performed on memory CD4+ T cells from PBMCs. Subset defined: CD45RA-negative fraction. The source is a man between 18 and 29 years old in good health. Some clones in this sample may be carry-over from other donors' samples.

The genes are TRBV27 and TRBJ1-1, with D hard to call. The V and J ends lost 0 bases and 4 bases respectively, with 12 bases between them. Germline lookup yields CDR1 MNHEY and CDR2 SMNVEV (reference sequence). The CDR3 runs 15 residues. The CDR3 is CASSLSLPGGTEAFF. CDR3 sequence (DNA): TGTGCCAGCAGTTTATCCCTACCAGGTGGCACTGAAGCTTTCTTT.

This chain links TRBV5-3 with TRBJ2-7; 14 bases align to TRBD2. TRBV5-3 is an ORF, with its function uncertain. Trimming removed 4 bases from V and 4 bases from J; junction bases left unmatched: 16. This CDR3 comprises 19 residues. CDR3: CARSGAGTPTSGRVYEQYF. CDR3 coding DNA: TGTGCCAGAAGCGGGGCCGGGACACCGACTAGCGGGAGGGTTTACGAGCAGTACTTC.

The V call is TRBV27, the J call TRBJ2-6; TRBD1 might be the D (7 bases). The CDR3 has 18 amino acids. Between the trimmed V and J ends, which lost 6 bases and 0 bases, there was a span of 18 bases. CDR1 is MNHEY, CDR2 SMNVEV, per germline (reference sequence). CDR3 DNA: TGTGCCAGCAGGCTCCGAGGAGGGGGCGACTCTGGGGCCAACGTCCTGACTTTC. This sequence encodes CASRLRGGGDSGANVLTF.

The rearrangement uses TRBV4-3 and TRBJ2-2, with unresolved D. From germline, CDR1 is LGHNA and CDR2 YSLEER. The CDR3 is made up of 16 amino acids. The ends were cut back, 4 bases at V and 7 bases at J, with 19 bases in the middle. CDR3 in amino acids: CASSRTLSDMFGELFF. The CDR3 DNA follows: TGCGCCAGCAGCCGCACCCTTAGTGACATGTTCGGGGAGCTGTTTTTT.

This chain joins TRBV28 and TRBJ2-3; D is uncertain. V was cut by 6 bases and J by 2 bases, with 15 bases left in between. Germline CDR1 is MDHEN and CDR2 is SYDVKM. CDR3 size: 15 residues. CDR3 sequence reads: CASRRPSPITDTQYF. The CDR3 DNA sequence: TGTGCCAGCAGGAGGCCCTCCCCTATCACAGATACGCAGTATTTT.

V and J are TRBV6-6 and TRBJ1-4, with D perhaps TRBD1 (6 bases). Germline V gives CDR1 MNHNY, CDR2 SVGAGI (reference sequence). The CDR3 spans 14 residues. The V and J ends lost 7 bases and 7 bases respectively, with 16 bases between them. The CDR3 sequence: CASTIQGNGEKLFF. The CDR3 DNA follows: TGTGCCAGCACAATACAGGGAAATGGTGAAAAACTGTTTTTT.

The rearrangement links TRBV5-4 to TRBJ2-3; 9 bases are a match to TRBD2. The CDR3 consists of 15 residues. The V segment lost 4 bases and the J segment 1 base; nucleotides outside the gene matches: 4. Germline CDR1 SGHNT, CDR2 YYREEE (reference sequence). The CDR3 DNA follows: TGTGCCAGCAGCCCGACTAGCGGAGGCACAGATACGCAGTATTTT. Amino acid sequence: CASSPTSGGTDTQYF.

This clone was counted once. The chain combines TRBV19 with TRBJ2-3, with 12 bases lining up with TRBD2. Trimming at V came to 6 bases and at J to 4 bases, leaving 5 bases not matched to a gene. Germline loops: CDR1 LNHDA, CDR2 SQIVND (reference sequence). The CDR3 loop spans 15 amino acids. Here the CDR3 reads CASSLLAGGPDTQYF. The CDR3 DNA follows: TGTGCCAGTAGCCTACTAGCGGGAGGCCCAGATACGCAGTATTTT.

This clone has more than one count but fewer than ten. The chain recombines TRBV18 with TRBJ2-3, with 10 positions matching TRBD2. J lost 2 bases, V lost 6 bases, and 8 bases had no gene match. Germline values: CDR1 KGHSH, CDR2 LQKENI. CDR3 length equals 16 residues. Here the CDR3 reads CASSPSLAGATDTQYF. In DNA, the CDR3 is TGTGCCAGCTCCCCATCTCTAGCGGGAGCCACAGATACGCAGTATTTT.